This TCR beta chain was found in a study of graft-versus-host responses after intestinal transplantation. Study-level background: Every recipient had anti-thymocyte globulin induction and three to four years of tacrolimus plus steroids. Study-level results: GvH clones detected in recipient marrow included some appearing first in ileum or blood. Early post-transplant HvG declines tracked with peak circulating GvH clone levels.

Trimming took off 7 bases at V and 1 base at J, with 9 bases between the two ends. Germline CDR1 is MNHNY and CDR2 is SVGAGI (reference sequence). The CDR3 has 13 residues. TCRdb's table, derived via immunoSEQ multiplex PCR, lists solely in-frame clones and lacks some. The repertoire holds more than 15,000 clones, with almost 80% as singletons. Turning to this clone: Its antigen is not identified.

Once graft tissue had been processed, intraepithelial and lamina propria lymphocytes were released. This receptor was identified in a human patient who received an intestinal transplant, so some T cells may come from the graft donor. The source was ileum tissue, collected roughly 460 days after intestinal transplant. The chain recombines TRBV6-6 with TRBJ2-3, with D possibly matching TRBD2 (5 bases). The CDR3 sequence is CASIQRRTDTQYF. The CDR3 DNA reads TGTGCCAGCATTCAGCGGCGCACAGATACGCAGTATTTT.